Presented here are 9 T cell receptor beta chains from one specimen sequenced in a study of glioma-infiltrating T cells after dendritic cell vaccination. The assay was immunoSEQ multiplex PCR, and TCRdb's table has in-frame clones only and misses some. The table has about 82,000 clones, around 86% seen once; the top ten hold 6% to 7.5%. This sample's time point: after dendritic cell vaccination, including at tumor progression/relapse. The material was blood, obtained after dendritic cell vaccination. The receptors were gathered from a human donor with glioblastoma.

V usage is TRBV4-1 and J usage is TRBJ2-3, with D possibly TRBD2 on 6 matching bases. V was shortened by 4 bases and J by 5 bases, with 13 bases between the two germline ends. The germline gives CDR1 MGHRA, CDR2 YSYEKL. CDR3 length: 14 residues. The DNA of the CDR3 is TGCGCCAGCAGCCCCCGGGACTCAGAAGATACGCAGTATTTT. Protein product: CASSPRDSEDTQYF.

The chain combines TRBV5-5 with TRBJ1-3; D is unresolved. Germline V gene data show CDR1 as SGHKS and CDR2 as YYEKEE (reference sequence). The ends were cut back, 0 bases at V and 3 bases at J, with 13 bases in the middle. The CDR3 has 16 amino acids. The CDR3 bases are TGTGCCAGCAGCTTGGTAGGAGGCGGGGATGGAAACACCATATATTTT. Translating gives CASSLVGGGDGNTIYF.

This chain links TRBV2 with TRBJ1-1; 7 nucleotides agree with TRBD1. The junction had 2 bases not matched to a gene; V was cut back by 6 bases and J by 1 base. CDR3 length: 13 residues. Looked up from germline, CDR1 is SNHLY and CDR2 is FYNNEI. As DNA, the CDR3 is TGTGCCAGCAGGAGGACAGGGAACACTGAAGCTTTCTTT. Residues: CASRRTGNTEAFF.

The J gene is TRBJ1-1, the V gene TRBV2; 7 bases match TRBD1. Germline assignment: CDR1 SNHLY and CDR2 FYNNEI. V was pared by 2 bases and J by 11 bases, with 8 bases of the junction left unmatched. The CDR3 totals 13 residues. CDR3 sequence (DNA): TGTGCCAGCAGTGAAAGGGGGCCTGGCTGGGCTTTCTTT. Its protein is CASSERGPGWAFF.

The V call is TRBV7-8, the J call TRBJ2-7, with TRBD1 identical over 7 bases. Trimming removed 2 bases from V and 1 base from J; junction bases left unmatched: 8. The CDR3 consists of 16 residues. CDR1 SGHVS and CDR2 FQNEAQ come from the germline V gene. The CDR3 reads CASSLTGTEESYEQYF. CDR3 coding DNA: TGTGCCAGCAGCTTAACCGGGACAGAAGAATCCTACGAGCAGTACTTC.

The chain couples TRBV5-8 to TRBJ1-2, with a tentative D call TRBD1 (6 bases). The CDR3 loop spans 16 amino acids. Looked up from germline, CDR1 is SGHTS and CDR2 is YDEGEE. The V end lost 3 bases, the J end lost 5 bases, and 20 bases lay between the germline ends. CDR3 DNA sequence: TGTGCCAGCAGCTACAGCGTCGGGCAGGGGTTTTATGGCTACACCTTC. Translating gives CASSYSVGQGFYGYTF. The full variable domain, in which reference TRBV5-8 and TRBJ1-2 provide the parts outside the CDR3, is EAGVTQSPTHLIKTRGQQATLRCSPISGHTSVYWYQQALGLGLQFLLWYDEGEERNRGNFPPRFSGRQFPNYSSELNVNALELEDSALYLCASSYSVGQGFYGYTFGSGTRLTVV.

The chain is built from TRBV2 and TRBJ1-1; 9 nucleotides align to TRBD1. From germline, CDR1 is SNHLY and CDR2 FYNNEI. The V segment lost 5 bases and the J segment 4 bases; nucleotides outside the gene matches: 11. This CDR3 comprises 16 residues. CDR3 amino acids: CASSPMTGGMSTEAFF. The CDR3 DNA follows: TGTGCCAGCAGTCCTATGACAGGGGGGATGAGCACTGAAGCTTTCTTT.

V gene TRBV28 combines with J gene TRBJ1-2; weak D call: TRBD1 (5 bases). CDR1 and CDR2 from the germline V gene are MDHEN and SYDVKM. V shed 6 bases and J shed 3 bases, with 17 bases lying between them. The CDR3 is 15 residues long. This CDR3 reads CASSQAGRTDYGYTF. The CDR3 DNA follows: TGTGCCAGCAGCCAGGCGGGGCGGACGGACTATGGCTACACCTTC.

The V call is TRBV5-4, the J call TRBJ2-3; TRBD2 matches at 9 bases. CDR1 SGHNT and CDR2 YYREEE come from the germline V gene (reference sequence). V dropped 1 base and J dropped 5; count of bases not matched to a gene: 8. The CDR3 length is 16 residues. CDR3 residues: CASSLSAGGPQDTQYF. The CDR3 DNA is TGTGCCAGCAGCTTGAGTGCGGGGGGGCCACAAGATACGCAGTATTTT.